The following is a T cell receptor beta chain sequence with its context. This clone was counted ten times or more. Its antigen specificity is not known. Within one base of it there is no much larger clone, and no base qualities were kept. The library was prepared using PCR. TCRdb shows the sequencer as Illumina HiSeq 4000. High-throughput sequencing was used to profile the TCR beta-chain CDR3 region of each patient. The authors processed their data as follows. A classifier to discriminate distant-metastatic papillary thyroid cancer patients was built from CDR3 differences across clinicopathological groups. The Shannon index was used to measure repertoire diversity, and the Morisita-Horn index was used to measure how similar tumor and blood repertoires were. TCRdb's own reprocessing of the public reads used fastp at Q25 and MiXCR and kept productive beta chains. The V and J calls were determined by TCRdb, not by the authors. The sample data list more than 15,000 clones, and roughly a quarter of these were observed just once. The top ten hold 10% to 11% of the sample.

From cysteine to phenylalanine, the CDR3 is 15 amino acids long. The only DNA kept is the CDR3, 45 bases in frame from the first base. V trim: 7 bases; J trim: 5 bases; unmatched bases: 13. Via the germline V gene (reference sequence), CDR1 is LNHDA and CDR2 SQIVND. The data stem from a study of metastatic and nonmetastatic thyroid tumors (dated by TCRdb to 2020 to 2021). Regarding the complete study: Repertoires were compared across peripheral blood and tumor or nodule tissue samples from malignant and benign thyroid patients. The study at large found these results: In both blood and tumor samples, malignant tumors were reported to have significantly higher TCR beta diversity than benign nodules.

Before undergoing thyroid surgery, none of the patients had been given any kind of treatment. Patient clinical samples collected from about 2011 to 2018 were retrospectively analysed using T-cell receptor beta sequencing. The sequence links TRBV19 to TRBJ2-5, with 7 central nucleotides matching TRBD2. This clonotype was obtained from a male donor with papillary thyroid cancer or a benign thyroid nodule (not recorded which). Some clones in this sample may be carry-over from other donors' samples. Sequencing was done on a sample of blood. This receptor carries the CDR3 CASTSLAGAYETQYF. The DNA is TGTGCCAGTACCTCCCTGGCGGGAGCATATGAGACCCAGTACTTC.